This T cell receptor beta chain is from a study of breast tumors, draining lymph nodes, adjacent tissues. Study-level results: Data only fit, rather than demonstrated, lymph node origin of most tumor T cells. Tumor repertoires ranked between lymph nodes and nontumor tissue in diversity, with V and J gene preferences.

This clonotype was counted at least ten times. Its antigen is currently unknown. The J segment lost 3 bases and the V segment lost 2 bases, leaving 8 bases of the junction unmatched. CDR1 SNHLY and CDR2 FYNNEI come from the germline V gene. CDR3 length: 19 amino acids. Each CDR3 protein is one row after TCRdb ran MiXCR on the multiplex PCR reads. Of 65,000 to 80,000 distinct CDR3 sequences listed, roughly a fifth are singletons. The lymph nodes were axillary draining lymph nodes from breast cancer patients. The rearrangement joins TRBV2 to TRBJ2-2, with 14 bases identical to TRBD2. The sample comprised axillary lymph node tissue. The receptor was isolated from a female donor with breast cancer. Some clones in this sample may be carry-over from other donors' samples. The CDR3 DNA sequence: TGTGCCAGCAGTGAAAGTCCGACTAGCGGGAGGGCCTACACCGGGGAGCTGTTTTTT. It translates to CASSESPTSGRAYTGELFF.